This TCR beta chain was obtained from a study of blood T cell repertoires in COVID-19. Losses at the gene ends were 7 bases for V and 4 bases for J; bases not matched to a gene: 1. Germline V gives CDR1 SGHDT, CDR2 YYEEEE. CDR3 size: 11 residues. Profiling relied on immunoSEQ multiplex PCR, and the TCRdb table lists in-frame clones only, not all of them. The data show under 250,000 clones, nearly 90% seen once. J is TRBJ2-5 and V is TRBV5-6; 7 bases are a match to TRBD1. Sequencing was carried out using peripheral blood. The receptor was isolated from a man between 18 and 29 years old with active or convalescent COVID-19. The CDR3 is CASRDRETQYF. The CDR3 nucleotides are TGTGCCAGCCGGGACAGAGAGACCCAGTACTTC.